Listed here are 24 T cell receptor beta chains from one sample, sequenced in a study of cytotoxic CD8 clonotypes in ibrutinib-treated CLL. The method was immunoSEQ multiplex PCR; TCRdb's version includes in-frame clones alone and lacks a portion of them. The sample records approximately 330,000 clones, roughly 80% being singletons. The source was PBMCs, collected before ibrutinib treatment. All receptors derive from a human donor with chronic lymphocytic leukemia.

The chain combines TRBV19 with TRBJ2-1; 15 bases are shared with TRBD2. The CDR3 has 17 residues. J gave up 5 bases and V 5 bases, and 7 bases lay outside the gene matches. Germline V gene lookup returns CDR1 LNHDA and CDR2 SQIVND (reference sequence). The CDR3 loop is CASSPEGLAGGDNEQFF. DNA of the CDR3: TGTGCCAGTAGTCCAGAGGGACTAGCGGGAGGTGACAATGAGCAGTTCTTC.

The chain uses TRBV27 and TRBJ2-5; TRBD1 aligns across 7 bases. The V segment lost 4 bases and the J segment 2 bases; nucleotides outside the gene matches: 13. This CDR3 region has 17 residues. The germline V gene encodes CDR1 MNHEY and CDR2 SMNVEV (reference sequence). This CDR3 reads CASSSYFGDSQQETQYF. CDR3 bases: TGTGCCAGCAGTTCTTATTTCGGGGACAGCCAACAAGAGACCCAGTACTTC.

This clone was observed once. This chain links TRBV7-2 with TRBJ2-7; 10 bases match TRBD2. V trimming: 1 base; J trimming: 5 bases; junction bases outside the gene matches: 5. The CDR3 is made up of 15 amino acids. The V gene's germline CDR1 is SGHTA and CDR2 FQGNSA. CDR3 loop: CASSLVGGTSDEQYF. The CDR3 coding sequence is TGTGCCAGCAGCTTAGTTGGGGGGACTAGCGACGAGCAGTACTTC.

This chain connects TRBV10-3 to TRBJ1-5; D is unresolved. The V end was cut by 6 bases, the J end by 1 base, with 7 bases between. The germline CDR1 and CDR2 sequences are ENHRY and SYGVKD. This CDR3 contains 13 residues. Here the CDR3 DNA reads TGTGCCATCAGCCGAGGAAGCAATCAGCCCCAGCATTTT. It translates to CAISRGSNQPQHF.

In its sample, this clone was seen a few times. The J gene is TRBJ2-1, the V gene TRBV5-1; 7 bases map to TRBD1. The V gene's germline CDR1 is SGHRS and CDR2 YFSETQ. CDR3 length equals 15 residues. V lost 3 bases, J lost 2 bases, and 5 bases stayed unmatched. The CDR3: CASSYDRVPYNEQFF. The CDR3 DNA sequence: TGCGCCAGCAGCTATGACAGGGTACCCTACAATGAGCAGTTCTTC. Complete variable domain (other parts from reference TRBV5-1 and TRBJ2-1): KAGVTQTPRYLIKTRGQQVTLSCSPISGHRSVSWYQQTPGQGLQFLFEYFSETQRNKGNFPGRFSGRQFSNSRSEMNVSTLELGDSALYLCASSYDRVPYNEQFFGPGTRLTVL.

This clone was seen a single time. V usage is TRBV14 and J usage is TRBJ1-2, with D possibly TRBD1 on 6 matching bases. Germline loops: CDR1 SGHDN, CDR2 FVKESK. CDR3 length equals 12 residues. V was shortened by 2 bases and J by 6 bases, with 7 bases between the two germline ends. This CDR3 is CASSQTGHGYTF. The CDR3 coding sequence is TGTGCCAGCAGCCAAACAGGGCATGGCTACACCTTC.

CDR3 sequence (DNA): TGCGCCAGCAGCCAAGACGTAACTAGCGCGTCCTACAATGAGCAGTTCTTC. Its translation: CASSQDVTSASYNEQFF. The chain recombines TRBV4-3 with TRBJ2-1, with 7 positions matching TRBD2. Germline loops: CDR1 LGHNA, CDR2 YSLEER. Losses at the gene ends were 0 bases for V and 1 base for J; bases not matched to a gene: 6. The CDR3 is 17 residues long.

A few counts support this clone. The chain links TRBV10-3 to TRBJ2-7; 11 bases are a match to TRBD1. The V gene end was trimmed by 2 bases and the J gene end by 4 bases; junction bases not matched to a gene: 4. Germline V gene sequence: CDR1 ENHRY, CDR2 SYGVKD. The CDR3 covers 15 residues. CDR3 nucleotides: TGTGCCATCAGTGAGCCGGGACAGGGGGTATACGAGCAGTACTTC. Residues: CAISEPGQGVYEQYF.

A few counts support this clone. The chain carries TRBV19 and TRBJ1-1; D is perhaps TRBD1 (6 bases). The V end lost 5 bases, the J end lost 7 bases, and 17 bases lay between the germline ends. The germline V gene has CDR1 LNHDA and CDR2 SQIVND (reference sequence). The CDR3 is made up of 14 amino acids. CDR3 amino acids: CASSRWTTGREAFF. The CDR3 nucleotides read TGTGCCAGTAGTCGATGGACTACAGGGCGTGAAGCTTTCTTT.

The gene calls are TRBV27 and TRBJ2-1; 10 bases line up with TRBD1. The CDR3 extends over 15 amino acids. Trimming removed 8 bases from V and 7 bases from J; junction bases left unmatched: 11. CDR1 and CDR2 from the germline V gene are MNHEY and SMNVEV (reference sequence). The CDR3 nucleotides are TGTGCCAGCGCCTCGGGACAGGGGATTGGGAATGAGCAGTTCTTC. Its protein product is CASASGQGIGNEQFF.

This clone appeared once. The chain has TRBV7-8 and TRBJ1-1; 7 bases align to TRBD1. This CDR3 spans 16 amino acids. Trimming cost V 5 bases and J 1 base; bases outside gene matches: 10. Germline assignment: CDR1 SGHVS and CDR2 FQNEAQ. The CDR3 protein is CASSEGPTGSNTEAFF. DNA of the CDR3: TGTGCCAGCAGCGAGGGCCCGACAGGGTCGAACACTGAAGCTTTCTTT. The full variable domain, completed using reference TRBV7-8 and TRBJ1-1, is GAGVSQSPRYKVAKRGQDVALRCDPISGHVSLFWYQQALGQGPEFLTYFQNEAQLDKSGLPSDRFFAERPEGSVSTLKIQRTQQEDSAVYLCASSEGPTGSNTEAFFGQGTRLTVV.

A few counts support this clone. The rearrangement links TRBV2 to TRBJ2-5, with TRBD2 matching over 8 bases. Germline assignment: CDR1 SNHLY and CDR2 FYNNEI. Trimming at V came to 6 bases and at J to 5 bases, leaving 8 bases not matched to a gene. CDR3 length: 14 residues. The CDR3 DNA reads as TGTGCCAGCAGGAGGAGCGGGAGCGGTGAGACCCAGTACTTC. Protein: CASRRSGSGETQYF. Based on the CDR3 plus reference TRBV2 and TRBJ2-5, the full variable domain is EPEVTQTPSHQVTQMGQEVILRCVPISNHLYFYWYRQILGQKVEFLVSFYNNEISEKSEIFDDQFSVERPDGSNFTLKIRSTKLEDSAMYFCASRRSGSGETQYFGPGTRLLVL.

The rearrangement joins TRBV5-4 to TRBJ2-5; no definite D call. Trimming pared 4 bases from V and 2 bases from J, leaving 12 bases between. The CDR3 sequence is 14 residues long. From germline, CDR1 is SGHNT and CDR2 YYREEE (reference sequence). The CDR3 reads CASSRDWGQETQYF. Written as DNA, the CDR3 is TGTGCCAGCAGCCGAGATTGGGGTCAAGAGACCCAGTACTTC.

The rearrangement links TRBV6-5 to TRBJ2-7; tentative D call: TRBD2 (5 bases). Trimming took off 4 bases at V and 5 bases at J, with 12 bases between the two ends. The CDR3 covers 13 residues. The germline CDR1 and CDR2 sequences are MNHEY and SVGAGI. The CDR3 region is CASSLLGENEQYF. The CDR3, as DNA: TGTGCCAGCAGTTTACTTGGGGAGAACGAGCAGTACTTC.

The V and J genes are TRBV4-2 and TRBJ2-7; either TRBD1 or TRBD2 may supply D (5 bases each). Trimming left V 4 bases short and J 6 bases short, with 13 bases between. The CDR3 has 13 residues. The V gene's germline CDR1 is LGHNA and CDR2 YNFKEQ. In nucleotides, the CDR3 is TGTGCCAGCAGCCCCGGGGCTTACGGCGAGCAGTACTTC. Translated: CASSPGAYGEQYF.

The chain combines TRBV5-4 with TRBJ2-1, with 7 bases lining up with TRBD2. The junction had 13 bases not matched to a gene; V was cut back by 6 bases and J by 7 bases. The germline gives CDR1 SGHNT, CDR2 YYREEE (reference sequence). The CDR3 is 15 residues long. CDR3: CASTRGGGGGNEQFF. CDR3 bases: TGTGCCAGCACCCGGGGTGGCGGGGGAGGGAATGAGCAGTTCTTC.

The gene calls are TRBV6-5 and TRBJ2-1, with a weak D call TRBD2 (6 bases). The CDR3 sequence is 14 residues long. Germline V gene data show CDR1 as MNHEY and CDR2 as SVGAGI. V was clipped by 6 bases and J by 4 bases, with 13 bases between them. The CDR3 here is CASSRDSRYNEQFF. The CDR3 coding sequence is TGTGCCAGCAGCCGGGACTCAAGATACAATGAGCAGTTCTTC.

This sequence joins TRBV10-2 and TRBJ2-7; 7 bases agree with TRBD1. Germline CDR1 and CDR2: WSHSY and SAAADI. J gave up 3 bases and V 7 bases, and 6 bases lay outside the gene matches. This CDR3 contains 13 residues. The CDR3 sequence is CASNTDRYYEQYF. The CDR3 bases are TGCGCCAGCAATACGGACAGGTACTACGAGCAGTACTTC.

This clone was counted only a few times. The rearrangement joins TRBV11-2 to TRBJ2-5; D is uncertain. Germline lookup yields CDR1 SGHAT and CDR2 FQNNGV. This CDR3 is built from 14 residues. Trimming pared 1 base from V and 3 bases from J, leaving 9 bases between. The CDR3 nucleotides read TGTGCCAGCAGCTTAGTTTTGGGGAAAGAGACCCAGTACTTC. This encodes CASSLVLGKETQYF.

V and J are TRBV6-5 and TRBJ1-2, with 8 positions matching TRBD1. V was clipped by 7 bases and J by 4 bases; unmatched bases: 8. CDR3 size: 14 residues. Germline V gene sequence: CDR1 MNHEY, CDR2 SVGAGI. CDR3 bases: TGTGCCAGCAAACCAGACAGGGGTGGCTATGGCTACACCTTC. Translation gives CASKPDRGGYGYTF.

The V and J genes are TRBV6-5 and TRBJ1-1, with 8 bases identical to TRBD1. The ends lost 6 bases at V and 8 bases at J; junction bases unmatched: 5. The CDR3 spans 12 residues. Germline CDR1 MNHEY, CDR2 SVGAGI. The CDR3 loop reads CASSPGQGEAFF. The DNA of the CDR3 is TGTGCCAGCAGCCCAGGACAGGGCGAAGCTTTCTTT.

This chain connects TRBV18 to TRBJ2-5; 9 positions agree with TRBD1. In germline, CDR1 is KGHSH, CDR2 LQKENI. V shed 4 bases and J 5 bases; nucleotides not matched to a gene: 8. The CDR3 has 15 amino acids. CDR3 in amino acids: CASSRDRGIEETQYF. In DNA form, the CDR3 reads TGTGCCAGCTCACGAGACAGGGGGATCGAGGAGACCCAGTACTTC.

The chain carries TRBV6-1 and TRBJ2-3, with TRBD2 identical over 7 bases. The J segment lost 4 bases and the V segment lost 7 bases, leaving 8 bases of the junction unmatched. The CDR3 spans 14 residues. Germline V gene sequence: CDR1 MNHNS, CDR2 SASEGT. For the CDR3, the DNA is TGTGCCAGCATGGCGACTAGCCCGCCAGATACGCAGTATTTT. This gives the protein CASMATSPPDTQYF.

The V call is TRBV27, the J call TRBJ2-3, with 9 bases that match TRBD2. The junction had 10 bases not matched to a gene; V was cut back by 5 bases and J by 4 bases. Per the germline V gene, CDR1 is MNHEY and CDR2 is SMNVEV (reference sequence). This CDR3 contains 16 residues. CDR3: CASSVLREGPSDTQYF. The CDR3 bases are TGTGCCAGCAGTGTACTGCGGGAGGGCCCATCAGATACGCAGTATTTT.